This TCR beta chain was obtained from a study of blood T cells in healthy people across ages. Study-level information: In model experiments, template switching was able to capture about one barcoded beta molecule for every two T cells that were present.

The use of a sample-barcoded 5' primer and a J-beta primer mix characterized a second PCR of 7 to 11 cycles. Each TCR beta cDNA got a 12-nucleotide random molecular identifier. TCRdb re-analysed the 5' RACE reads in MiXCR, keeping a single row per CDR3 protein. The sample carries 950,000 to 1,200,000 distinct CDR3 sequences, approximately 38% recorded once. The CDR3 is 16 residues long. Germline-derived CDR1 and CDR2 are MGHRA and YSYEKL. J was trimmed by 3 bases and V by 0 bases; bases with no gene match: 4. Every sample yielded at least 6 million isolated PBMCs. Whole-study results and caveats: A greater number of naive CD4+ cells and higher diversity distinguished long-lived donors from aged donors.

Details on this clonotype: Its target is unknown.

The sequencing sample was made of blood. The chain recombines TRBV4-1 with TRBJ2-3; TRBD2 matches at 9 bases. This clonotype originated in a man between 18 and 35 years old in good health. Written as DNA, the CDR3 is TGCGCCAGCAGCCAAGATTGGGCGGGAGGGACAGATACGCAGTATTTT. This encodes CASSQDWAGGTDTQYF.